The 11 T cell receptor beta chains below come from one sample, sequenced in a study of lymphopenia after photon versus proton radiotherapy. Profiling relied on immunoSEQ multiplex PCR, and the TCRdb table lists in-frame clones only, not all of them. This sample has about 50,000 clones, with roughly nine tenths found just once. Sequenced here: peripheral blood, sampled from a patient treated with photon-based radiotherapy. These receptors were taken from a woman aged 40-49 years with cholangiocarcinoma.

The CDR3 protein is CASSVGPQGNTEAFF. CDR3 nucleotide sequence: TGTGCCAGTAGTGTGGGACCACAGGGGAACACTGAAGCTTTCTTT. The J gene is TRBJ1-1, the V gene TRBV19; perhaps TRBD1 as D (6 bases). Germline values: CDR1 LNHDA, CDR2 SQIVND (reference sequence). This CDR3 is 15 amino acids long. V was cut by 5 bases and J by 1 base, with 14 bases left in between.

The chain links TRBV29-1 to TRBJ1-2; the D is unclear. V gave up 1 base and J gave up 1 base, with 13 bases separating them. The CDR3 is made up of 15 amino acids. Germline lookup yields CDR1 SQVTM and CDR2 ANQGSEA. CDR3 protein: CSVEVRPEGNYGYTF. CDR3 nucleotides: TGCAGCGTTGAAGTCAGGCCCGAGGGTAACTATGGCTACACCTTC.

There are a few counts of this clone. CDR3 bases: TGTGCCAGCAGCGTGGACAGGGGGGACAATCAGCCCCAGCATTTT. The encoded protein is CASSVDRGDNQPQHF. The chain joins TRBV9 to TRBJ1-5, with TRBD1 matching 10 bases. Trimming at V came to 2 bases and at J to 3 bases, leaving 2 bases not matched to a gene. CDR3 length equals 15 residues. Germline values: CDR1 SGDLS, CDR2 YYNGEE. The variable domain in full, with the rest retrieved from reference TRBV9 and TRBJ1-5, is DSGVTQTPKHLITATGQRVTLRCSPRSGDLSVYWYQQSLDQGLQFLIQYYNGEERAKGNILERFSAQQFPDLHSELNLSSLELGDSALYFCASSVDRGDNQPQHFGDGTRLSIL.

V is TRBV6-1 and J is TRBJ1-2; TRBD1 might be the D (5 bases). This CDR3 contains 15 residues. Germline assignment: CDR1 MNHNS and CDR2 SASEGT. V lost 7 bases and J 12 bases, leaving 27 bases between the germline ends. The chain's CDR3 is CASNTQPGSGTPNTF. CDR3 bases: TGTGCCAGCAATACACAACCAGGGTCGGGAACACCGAACACCTTC.

The rearrangement uses TRBV7-3 and TRBJ2-2; TRBD2 is a possible D gene (6 bases). V lost 2 bases to trimming and J lost 6 bases, with 10 bases between them. Looked up from germline, CDR1 is SGHTA and CDR2 is FQGTGA. The CDR3 extends over 14 amino acids. This chain's CDR3 is CASSLGGVAGELFF. Here the CDR3 DNA reads TGTGCCAGCAGCTTAGGCGGGGTAGCCGGGGAGCTGTTTTTT. Full variable domain (remainder filled in from reference TRBV7-3 and TRBJ2-2): GAGVSQTPSNKVTEKGKYVELRCDPISGHTALYWYRQSLGQGPEFLIYFQGTGAADDSGLPNDRFFAVRPEGSVSTLKIQRTERGDSAVYLCASSLGGVAGELFFGEGSRLTVL.

J is TRBJ1-2 and V is TRBV19; 9 positions agree with TRBD1. Unmatched junction bases numbered 4, after V lost 7 bases and J lost 4 bases. CDR3 length: 13 amino acids. Germline CDR1 LNHDA, CDR2 SQIVND (reference sequence). DNA for the CDR3: TGTGCCAGTACCATGACAGGGGGCTATGGCTACACCTTC. It codes for CASTMTGGYGYTF.

The chain is built from TRBV7-8 and TRBJ2-2; possibly TRBD2 for D (6 bases). Germline V gene lookup returns CDR1 SGHVS and CDR2 FQNEAQ. This CDR3 is built from 16 residues. Trimming pared 2 bases from V and 5 bases from J, leaving 15 bases between. CDR3 amino acids: CASSLSAGRWTGELFF. The CDR3, as DNA: TGTGCCAGCAGCTTATCGGCAGGGAGGTGGACCGGGGAGCTGTTTTTT.

The chain is built from TRBV19 and TRBJ1-3; D call uncertain. The CDR3 totals 15 residues. Germline lookup yields CDR1 LNHDA and CDR2 SQIVND (reference sequence). Trimming stripped 6 bases from V and 2 bases from J, with 14 bases between. CDR3 loop: CASRARGSTGNTIYF. CDR3 nucleotides: TGTGCCAGTAGAGCCAGAGGCTCCACTGGAAACACCATATATTTT.

This chain uses TRBV30 with TRBJ2-2; D might be TRBD1 or TRBD2, each matching 6 bases. This CDR3 has 15 residues. Germline V gene data show CDR1 as GTSNPN and CDR2 as SVGIG (reference sequence). V was shortened by 0 bases and J by 7 bases, with 15 bases between the two germline ends. The CDR3 here is CAWSVTSRGDGELFF. Written as DNA, the CDR3 is TGTGCCTGGAGTGTAACGTCGAGGGGGGACGGGGAGCTGTTTTTT. The full variable domain, with the rest looked up from reference TRBV30 and TRBJ2-2, is SQTIHQWPATLVQPVGSPLSLECTVEGTSNPNLYWYRQAAGRGLQLLFYSVGIGQISSEVPQNLSASRPQDRQFILSSKKLLLSDSGFYLCAWSVTSRGDGELFFGEGSRLTVL.

The chain links TRBV10-3 to TRBJ1-2; D is ambiguous. V lost 0 bases to trimming and J lost 0 bases, with 5 bases between them. CDR1 ENHRY and CDR2 SYGVKD come from the germline V gene. This CDR3 region has 14 residues. This chain's CDR3 is CAISESTPNYGYTF. The CDR3 coding sequence is TGTGCCATCAGTGAGTCAACTCCTAACTATGGCTACACCTTC.

The chain recombines TRBV7-8 with TRBJ1-4; D not resolved. This CDR3 is built from 15 residues. Per the germline V gene, CDR1 is SGHVS and CDR2 is FQNEAQ. Trimming pared 2 bases from V and 3 bases from J, leaving 10 bases between. DNA of the CDR3: TGTGCCAGCAGCTTATACGGGCAGGCTAATGAAAAACTGTTTTTT. Translating it yields CASSLYGQANEKLFF. The entire variable domain, with the rest obtained from reference TRBV7-8 and TRBJ1-4, is as follows: GAGVSQSPRYKVAKRGQDVALRCDPISGHVSLFWYQQALGQGPEFLTYFQNEAQLDKSGLPSDRFFAERPEGSVSTLKIQRTQQEDSAVYLCASSLYGQANEKLFFGSGTQLSVL.